These T cell receptor beta chains were read from a single sample in a study of blood T cell repertoires in COVID-19. Some clones are missing from TCRdb's copy, which holds only in-frame ones; the method was immunoSEQ multiplex PCR. The sample consists of tens of thousands of clones, 85% of them appearing once. Sequenced sample: peripheral blood. These receptors came from a man older than 75 with acute or convalescent COVID-19. Each CDR3 is given with its conserved first and last residue. D genes are given only for firm matches. Not all rows give a size; the values are once, few, many and, for expanded clones, a class.

j_call,v_call,d_call,clone_size,cdr3_aa,cdr3_nt
TRBJ2-6,TRBV5-1,NA,NA,CASSLGQSSGANVLTF,TGCGCCAGCAGCCTTGGACAGAGCTCTGGGGCCAACGTCCTGACTTTC
TRBJ2-1,TRBV6-2/TRBV6-3,TRBD2,NA,CASSTSGGNEQFF,TGTGCCAGCAGTACTAGCGGGGGCAATGAGCAGTTCTTC
TRBJ2-3,TRBV19,NA,NA,CASSISQGLTDTQYF,TGTGCCAGTAGTATTTCGCAGGGGTTAACAGATACGCAGTATTTT
TRBJ2-3,TRBV5-1,TRBD2,NA,CASSQRAGGHIDTQYF,TGCGCCAGCAGCCAAAGGGCGGGGGGGCATATAGATACGCAGTATTTT
TRBJ2-2,TRBV28,TRBD2,NA,CATGTSRLNTGELFF,TGTGCTACAGGGACTAGCCGATTGAACACCGGGGAGCTGTTTTTT
TRBJ1-6,TRBV6-6,NA,NA,CASSFRRTYNSPLHF,TGTGCCAGCAGTTTTCGACGGACTTATAATTCACCCCTCCACTTT
TRBJ2-7,TRBV7-3,TRBD1,NA,CASSSGTGGNEQYF,TGTGCCAGCAGCTCCGGGACAGGGGGTAACGAGCAGTACTTC
TRBJ2-3,TRBV3-1/TRBV3-2,TRBD2,NA,CASSQGGTIPTDTQYF,TGTGCCAGCAGCCAAGGCGGGACTATCCCCACAGATACGCAGTATTTT
TRBJ2-7,TRBV7-9,NA,NA,CASSLVQGPYEQYF,TGTGCCAGCAGCTTAGTACAGGGACCCTACGAGCAGTACTTC
TRBJ1-5,TRBV27,NA,few,CASSPEERQPQHF,TGTGCCAGCAGTCCTGAGGAGCGTCAGCCCCAGCATTTT
TRBJ1-1,TRBV29-1,NA,once,CSVEEGGRGTEAFF,TGCAGCGTTGAAGAAGGAGGGAGGGGCACTGAAGCTTTCTTT
TRBJ2-7,TRBV6-5,NA,NA,CASRGGERGAYEQYF,TGTGCCAGCAGGGGGGGAGAAAGAGGCGCCTACGAGCAGTACTTC
TRBJ2-2,TRBV18,NA,NA,CASSRLTAGVTGELFF,TGTGCCAGCTCACGCTTAACGGCAGGGGTTACCGGGGAGCTGTTTTTT
TRBJ2-7,TRBV7-2,TRBD2,NA,CASSLVGQGLAGGEQYF,TGTGCCAGCAGCTTAGTGGGACAGGGACTAGCGGGAGGCGAGCAGTACTTC
TRBJ1-2,TRBV2,NA,NA,CASILGRDILNYGYTF,TGTGCCAGCATCCTCGGCCGGGACATTCTTAACTATGGCTACACCTTC
TRBJ1-1,TRBV9,NA,NA,CASSVDWSSGTEAFF,TGTGCCAGCAGCGTAGATTGGAGTTCGGGCACTGAAGCTTTCTTT
TRBJ2-1,TRBV6-1,TRBD1,NA,CASSDHRGYYNEQFF,TGTGCCAGCAGTGACCACAGGGGGTACTACAATGAGCAGTTCTTC
TRBJ2-1,TRBV28,TRBD2,NA,CASSSPAGGPLNEQFF,TGTGCCAGCAGTTCCCCAGCGGGAGGGCCCCTCAATGAGCAGTTCTTC
TRBJ2-1,TRBV28,TRBD2,NA,CASSLAGGWNEQFF,TGTGCCAGCAGTTTAGCGGGGGGTTGGAATGAGCAGTTCTTC
TRBJ2-3,TRBV5-1,NA,NA,CASSLATVGTDTQYF,TGCGCCAGCAGCTTGGCAACAGTTGGCACAGATACGCAGTATTTT
TRBJ2-1,TRBV5-4,TRBD1,NA,CASSLGDRGLIDEQFF,TGTGCCAGCAGCTTAGGGGACAGGGGGTTAATCGATGAGCAGTTCTTC
TRBJ1-2,TRBV3-1/TRBV3-2,NA,NA,CASSQGQDKSGYTF,TGTGCCAGCAGCCAAGGACAGGACAAAAGTGGCTACACCTTC
TRBJ2-5,TRBV11-2,NA,NA,CASSPGHRETQYF,TGTGCCAGCAGCCCGGGACATAGAGAGACCCAGTACTTC
TRBJ2-3,TRBV6-4,TRBD2,NA,CASSDSTGGGPDTQYF,TGTGCCAGCAGTGACTCCACGGGAGGGGGTCCAGATACGCAGTATTTT
TRBJ2-5,TRBV5-1,TRBD2,NA,CASSFTSGGAGGETQYF,TGCGCCAGCAGCTTTACTAGCGGGGGGGCCGGGGGTGAGACCCAGTACTTC
TRBJ2-3,TRBV25-1,TRBD1,NA,CASGGQGRDTQYF,TGTGCCAGCGGTGGACAGGGTAGGGATACGCAGTATTTT
TRBJ2-7,TRBV5-8,TRBD1,NA,CASCLRTGMANEQYF,TGTGCCAGCTGCTTAAGGACAGGGATGGCCAACGAGCAGTACTTC
TRBJ1-3,TRBV7-2,TRBD1,NA,CASSPPSFRSGGTGNTIYF,TGTGCCAGCAGCCCACCATCCTTCAGATCAGGGGGCACTGGAAACACCATATATTTT
TRBJ1-2,TRBV3-1/TRBV3-2,NA,NA,CASSQETSDYGYTF,TGTGCCAGCAGCCAAGAAACTTCGGACTATGGCTACACCTTC
TRBJ2-7,TRBV15,TRBD2,NA,CATSRDLLAGGSYEQYF,TGTGCCACCAGCAGAGATTTACTAGCGGGGGGCTCTTACGAGCAGTACTTC
TRBJ1-1,TRBV19,NA,NA,CASSIGGQGLGYTEAFF,TGTGCCAGTAGTATAGGGGGTCAGGGGCTAGGGTACACTGAAGCTTTCTTT
TRBJ1-1,TRBV7-9,NA,few,CASSTGIQNTEAFF,TGTGCCAGCAGCACAGGGATACAGAACACTGAAGCTTTCTTT
TRBJ2-5,TRBV28,TRBD2,few,CASSKGLAGVETQYF,TGTGCCAGCAGCAAGGGACTAGCGGGAGTAGAGACCCAGTACTTC
TRBJ1-2,TRBV5-4,TRBD1,NA,CASSLGGQVYGYTF,TGTGCCAGCAGCTTGGGGGGACAGGTCTATGGCTACACCTTC
TRBJ1-2,TRBV14,NA,NA,CASSQASLNYGYTF,TGTGCCAGCAGCCAAGCTTCACTCAACTATGGCTACACCTTC
TRBJ1-6,TRBV6-5,TRBD1,NA,CASSYSRGQHNSPLHF,TGTGCCAGCAGTTACTCTCGGGGACAGCATAATTCACCCCTCCACTTT
TRBJ2-5,TRBV6-2/TRBV6-3,NA,NA,CASSYSYGGQETQYF,TGTGCCAGCAGTTACTCGTACGGCGGCCAAGAGACCCAGTACTTC
TRBJ1-3,TRBV7-3,NA,NA,CASSLMPGNGNTIYF,TGTGCCAGCAGCTTAATGCCAGGGAACGGAAACACCATATATTTT
TRBJ2-1,TRBV10-3,TRBD1,many,CATRPGQGQYNEQFF,TGTGCCACCAGACCGGGACAGGGGCAATACAATGAGCAGTTCTTC
TRBJ1-2,TRBV7-8,TRBD1,NA,CASSFRTGASFNYGYTF,TGTGCCAGCAGCTTCCGGACAGGGGCCTCTTTCAACTATGGCTACACCTTC
TRBJ1-1,TRBV14,NA,NA,CASSQQTDTEAFF,TGTGCCAGCAGCCAGCAGACAGACACTGAAGCTTTCTTT
TRBJ2-2,TRBV4-2,NA,NA,CASSQFQRSVETGELFF,TGTGCCAGCAGCCAATTCCAGCGATCGGTAGAAACCGGGGAGCTGTTTTTT
TRBJ2-3,TRBV27,TRBD2,NA,CASSLGASGRADTQYF,TGTGCCAGCAGTTTAGGAGCTAGCGGGAGGGCAGATACGCAGTATTTT
TRBJ2-5,TRBV7-8,NA,once,CASSPLGEEEETQYF,TGTGCCAGCAGCCCGTTAGGGGAAGAAGAAGAGACCCAGTACTTC
TRBJ2-7,TRBV10-3,NA,NA,CAINREGGGEQYF,TGTGCCATCAATAGAGAGGGAGGGGGCGAGCAGTACTTC
TRBJ2-1,TRBV6-5,NA,NA,CASSRWGPGNEQFF,TGTGCCAGCAGTAGATGGGGCCCCGGCAATGAGCAGTTCTTC
TRBJ1-3,TRBV7-2,NA,NA,CASSLGAGAISGNTIYF,TGTGCCAGCAGCTTAGGGGCAGGGGCCATCTCTGGAAACACCATATATTTT
TRBJ2-7,TRBV5-4,NA,once,CASSLVQGFPYEQYF,TGTGCCAGCAGCTTGGTGCAGGGGTTTCCCTACGAGCAGTACTTC
TRBJ1-2,TRBV28,NA,few,CASTVPTGAYGYTF,TGTGCCAGCACTGTTCCGACGGGTGCCTATGGCTACACCTTC
TRBJ2-3,TRBV7-3,NA,NA,CASSSPRGGSTDTQYF,TGTGCCAGCAGCTCCCCCAGGGGTGGAAGCACAGATACGCAGTATTTT
TRBJ1-4,TRBV18,NA,NA,CASSPPKGSGNEKLFF,TGTGCCAGCTCACCACCCAAAGGGTCGGGGAATGAAAAACTGTTTTTT
TRBJ2-3,TRBV7-2,NA,NA,CASSPHPGRGGTDTQYF,TGTGCCAGCAGCCCACACCCCGGGCGGGGAGGAACAGATACGCAGTATTTT
TRBJ1-1,TRBV2,NA,NA,CASSGPGTEAFF,TGTGCCAGCAGTGGCCCCGGCACTGAAGCTTTCTTT
TRBJ1-1,TRBV23-1,NA,NA,CASSHAMDGEGADTEAFF,TGCGCCAGCAGTCACGCTATGGACGGTGAAGGGGCCGACACTGAAGCTTTCTTT
TRBJ2-7,TRBV28,NA,NA,CASSFDRSQREQYF,TGTGCCAGCAGCTTCGACAGGTCCCAGCGAGAGCAGTACTTC
TRBJ2-3,TRBV7-2,NA,NA,CASSLDRASTDTQYF,TGTGCCAGCAGCTTAGACAGGGCCAGCACAGATACGCAGTATTTT
TRBJ2-2,TRBV6-6,NA,NA,CASSYSTAGELFF,TGTGCCAGCAGTTACTCTACGGCCGGGGAGCTGTTTTTT
TRBJ1-2,TRBV6-2/TRBV6-3,TRBD1,NA,CASSSPGQGAEGYTF,TGTGCCAGCAGTTCCCCGGGACAGGGGGCGGAGGGCTACACCTTC
TRBJ1-2,TRBV28,TRBD1,few,CASSFRGRNLGGYTF,TGTGCCAGCAGTTTCAGGGGGCGCAACTTAGGTGGCTACACCTTC
TRBJ1-1,TRBV5-6,TRBD1,NA,CASSLVGQGAPEAFF,TGTGCCAGCAGCTTGGTGGGACAGGGGGCCCCTGAAGCTTTCTTT